These 24 T cell receptor beta chains share one sample of origin, sequenced in a study of T cell changes during pregnancy in multiple sclerosis. Here immunoSEQ multiplex PCR was the method, and the copy in TCRdb shows in-frame clones only, minus some. The sample lists tens of thousands of clones; roughly 92% were seen once. Specimen: CD8+ T cells from peripheral blood mononuclear cells, collected in the second trimester of pregnancy. These receptors were collected from a female donor with multiple sclerosis, enrolled in a pregnancy study.

The genes are TRBV9 and TRBJ2-5, with 7 bases aligning to TRBD1. This CDR3 has 13 residues. Germline CDR1 and CDR2: SGDLS and YYNGEE. The trim removed 4 bases at V and 4 bases at J, leaving 4 bases unmatched. Written as DNA, the CDR3 is TGTGCCAGCAGCTCCCGGGACAGAGAGACCCAGTACTTC. This codes for CASSSRDRETQYF.

V usage is TRBV6-6 and J usage is TRBJ2-3; D may be TRBD2 (5 bases). The CDR3 is made up of 11 amino acids. The germline V and J ends were trimmed by 8 bases and 4 bases, with 7 bases remaining between them. The germline V gene encodes CDR1 MNHNY and CDR2 SVGAGI (reference sequence). CDR3 loop: CASGSADTQYF. The DNA for the CDR3 is TGTGCCAGCGGGAGCGCAGATACGCAGTATTTT.

The V call is TRBV9, the J call TRBJ2-1; TRBD2 agrees at 9 bases. The CDR3 is 16 residues long. V trimming: 0 bases; J trimming: 4 bases; junction bases outside the gene matches: 5. CDR1 SGDLS and CDR2 YYNGEE come from the germline V gene. DNA of the CDR3: TGTGCCAGCAGCGTAGCCGGGACTAGCAGTTACAATGAGCAGTTCTTC. Translating it yields CASSVAGTSSYNEQFF.

The V and J genes are TRBV7-8 and TRBJ2-5; D is perhaps TRBD1 (6 bases). Germline CDR1 and CDR2: SGHVS and FQNEAQ. The CDR3 has 17 residues. V was cut by 3 bases and J by 3 bases, with 20 bases left in between. CDR3 sequence reads: CASSFTGHSLGEETQYF. In nucleotides, the CDR3 is TGTGCCAGCAGCTTTACGGGACACTCTTTAGGGGAAGAGACCCAGTACTTC. Based on the CDR3 plus reference TRBV7-8 and TRBJ2-5, the full variable domain is GAGVSQSPRYKVAKRGQDVALRCDPISGHVSLFWYQQALGQGPEFLTYFQNEAQLDKSGLPSDRFFAERPEGSVSTLKIQRTQQEDSAVYLCASSFTGHSLGEETQYFGPGTRLLVL.

V is TRBV7-9 and J is TRBJ2-7, with no clear D. The CDR3 has 14 amino acids. Germline assignment: CDR1 SEHNR and CDR2 FQNEAQ (reference sequence). The V and J ends lost 3 bases and 0 bases respectively, with 9 bases between them. For the CDR3, the DNA is TGTGCCAGCAGCTTTATACAGTCCTCCTACGAGCAGTACTTC. Amino acids: CASSFIQSSYEQYF.

The J gene is TRBJ1-1, the V gene TRBV7-3; possible D gene TRBD1, 6 bases. V was trimmed by 2 bases and J by 4 bases, leaving 11 bases between them. The germline CDR1 and CDR2 sequences are SGHTA and FQGTGA. The CDR3 is made up of 14 amino acids. The CDR3 DNA is TGTGCCAGCAGCTTAGGTGCAGGGGCCACTGAAGCTTTCTTT. This translates into CASSLGAGATEAFF. Supplemented by reference TRBV7-3 and TRBJ1-1, the full variable domain reads GAGVSQTPSNKVTEKGKYVELRCDPISGHTALYWYRQSLGQGPEFLIYFQGTGAADDSGLPNDRFFAVRPEGSVSTLKIQRTERGDSAVYLCASSLGAGATEAFFGQGTRLTVV.

The chain combines TRBV13 with TRBJ1-1, with D possibly being TRBD1 (5 bases). The CDR3 is 15 residues long. Trimming left V 4 bases short and J 1 base short, with 13 bases between. CDR1 and CDR2 (germline): PRHDT, FYEKMQ (reference sequence). The CDR3 sequence: CASSSGFTGNTEAFF. CDR3 coding DNA: TGTGCCAGCAGCTCAGGGTTCACAGGGAACACTGAAGCTTTCTTT.

V gene TRBV29-1 combines with J gene TRBJ1-2; no definite D call. Germline V gene sequence: CDR1 SQVTM, CDR2 ANQGSEA. The CDR3 contains 13 residues. V was trimmed by 5 bases and J by 0 bases, leaving 10 bases between them. The CDR3 region has the DNA TGCAGCGTTTACCAGGAGGCTAACTATGGCTACACCTTC. Protein: CSVYQEANYGYTF.

The gene calls are TRBV9 and TRBJ2-1; TRBD2 agrees at 11 bases. Per germline, CDR1 SGDLS and CDR2 YYNGEE. The CDR3 is 15 residues long. V was clipped by 2 bases and J by 4 bases; unmatched bases: 2. The CDR3 here is CASSVTSGSYNEQFF. The CDR3 nucleotides read TGTGCCAGCAGCGTTACTAGCGGGAGTTACAATGAGCAGTTCTTC. Variable domain in full (rest from reference TRBV9 and TRBJ2-1): DSGVTQTPKHLITATGQRVTLRCSPRSGDLSVYWYQQSLDQGLQFLIQYYNGEERAKGNILERFSAQQFPDLHSELNLSSLELGDSALYFCASSVTSGSYNEQFFGPGTRLTVL.

The gene calls are TRBV27 and TRBJ2-1, with 8 positions matching TRBD1. There are 16 residues in the CDR3. V trimming: 8 bases; J trimming: 4 bases; junction bases outside the gene matches: 13. Germline loops: CDR1 MNHEY, CDR2 SMNVEV (reference sequence). CDR3 DNA: TGTGCCAGCGGACCTCCTTGGGACAGGTCGTACAATGAGCAGTTCTTC. Protein product: CASGPPWDRSYNEQFF.

The rearrangement joins TRBV19 to TRBJ2-1; possible D gene TRBD1, 5 bases. Germline CDR1 reads LNHDA; CDR2 reads SQIVND (reference sequence). The CDR3 runs to 14 residues. V lost 3 bases, J lost 12 bases, and 18 bases lay in between. The CDR3: CASSMGPPSLGQFF. CDR3 coding DNA: TGTGCCAGTAGTATGGGGCCTCCCAGCTTAGGGCAGTTCTTC.

This clone was counted a single time. J is TRBJ2-1 and V is TRBV19; D not certain. V was shortened by 7 bases and J by 0 bases, with 13 bases between the two germline ends. The CDR3 covers 15 residues. From germline, CDR1 is LNHDA and CDR2 SQIVND (reference sequence). CDR3 coding DNA: TGTGCCAGTATCTCGACGGCTAGCTCCTACAATGAGCAGTTCTTC. Translated, it gives CASISTASSYNEQFF.

This chain links TRBV27 with TRBJ1-2, with D possibly matching TRBD1 (6 bases). This CDR3 is built from 16 residues. Germline loops: CDR1 MNHEY, CDR2 SMNVEV (reference sequence). V lost 4 bases to trimming and J lost 0 bases, with 15 bases between them. CDR3 DNA: TGTGCCAGCAGTTCCCCTACAGGGTCAGCTAACTATGGCTACACCTTC. Translated, it gives CASSSPTGSANYGYTF.

The gene calls are TRBV11-1 and TRBJ2-7, with D unclear. The CDR3 spans 13 residues. The V end lost 5 bases, the J end lost 2 bases, and 10 bases lay between the germline ends. Germline V gene lookup returns CDR1 SGHAT and CDR2 FQDESV (reference sequence). The CDR3 reads CASSLWQTYEQYF. CDR3 in DNA: TGTGCCAGCAGCCTGTGGCAGACCTACGAGCAGTACTTC.

This rearrangement joins TRBV28 to TRBJ2-7; 8 bases are shared with TRBD2. J lost 0 bases, V lost 6 bases, and 7 bases had no gene match. This CDR3 contains 15 residues. In germline, CDR1 is MDHEN, CDR2 SYDVKM. CDR3 DNA sequence: TGTGCCAGCAGATCCATAGCGGGACGCTCCTACGAGCAGTACTTC. Its protein is CASRSIAGRSYEQYF.

Written as DNA, the CDR3 is TGTGCCAGCAGCTTCAGGCACGCTCCAGAGACCCAGTACTTC. It translates to CASSFRHAPETQYF. This chain links TRBV11-2 with TRBJ2-5; D is ambiguous. Germline V CDR1 and CDR2: SGHAT, FQNNGV. The CDR3 has 14 amino acids. V was pared by 3 bases and J by 4 bases, with 12 bases between.

CDR3 sequence (DNA): TGTGCCAGCAGCCAAGATCGTTGGGACAGGGTTAATGAAAAACTGTTTTTT. It is translated as CASSQDRWDRVNEKLFF. The chain is built from TRBV14 and TRBJ1-4; 9 nucleotides match TRBD1. V shed 0 bases, J shed 4 bases, and the junction held 6 bases outside the gene matches. The CDR3 contains 17 residues. CDR1 is SGHDN, CDR2 FVKESK, per germline.

This chain links TRBV4-1 with TRBJ2-1; 7 bases fit TRBD2. Trimming cost V 1 base and J 5 bases; bases outside gene matches: 14. Germline assignment: CDR1 MGHRA and CDR2 YSYEKL. CDR3 length: 18 residues. The CDR3 loop reads CASSQVSVTAAGDNEQFF. Written as DNA, the CDR3 is TGCGCCAGCAGCCAAGTCTCTGTCACAGCGGCGGGGGACAATGAGCAGTTCTTC.

The chain is built from TRBV29-1 and TRBJ2-7; D call uncertain. V lost 6 bases and J lost 3, with 9 bases in between. The germline gives CDR1 SQVTM, CDR2 ANQGSEA. This CDR3 comprises 11 residues. Here the CDR3 DNA reads TGCAGCGTGAGGTATGGCTACGAGCAGTACTTC. This codes for CSVRYGYEQYF.

This sequence joins TRBV28 and TRBJ2-7; maybe TRBD1 (6 bases). Germline V gene lookup returns CDR1 MDHEN and CDR2 SYDVKM. The CDR3 length is 14 residues. Trimming removed 3 bases at V and 4 bases at J, with 13 bases between. The CDR3 coding sequence is TGTGCCAGCAGTTTCAGGGGATCCAGGTACGAGCAGTACTTC. The encoded protein is CASSFRGSRYEQYF.

The count of this clone is one. This chain connects TRBV6-1 to TRBJ1-1; D ambiguous. Germline V gene sequence: CDR1 MNHNS, CDR2 SASEGT. There are 13 residues in the CDR3. The V end was cut by 2 bases, the J end by 0 bases, with 4 bases between. The CDR3 spells CASSEFMNTEAFF. CDR3 in DNA: TGTGCCAGCAGTGAATTTATGAACACTGAAGCTTTCTTT.

This rearrangement joins TRBV5-6 to TRBJ1-5; no reliable D call. Germline V gene sequence: CDR1 SGHDT, CDR2 YYEEEE. The CDR3 extends over 14 amino acids. V was clipped by 2 bases and J by 3 bases, with 9 bases between them. CDR3 coding DNA: TGTGCCAGCAGCTTCGGAGCTTACAATCAGCCCCAGCATTTT. Protein sequence: CASSFGAYNQPQHF. Combining the CDR3 with reference TRBV5-6 and TRBJ1-5 gives the whole variable domain DAGVTQSPTHLIKTRGQQVTLRCSPKSGHDTVSWYQQALGQGPQFIFQYYEEEERQRGNFPDRFSGHQFPNYSSELNVNALLLGDSALYLCASSFGAYNQPQHFGDGTRLSIL.

V gene TRBV4-2 combines with J gene TRBJ2-5; 8 nucleotides line up with TRBD1. This CDR3 is built from 15 residues. V lost 8 bases, J lost 5 bases, and 13 bases stayed unmatched. The V gene's germline CDR1 is LGHNA and CDR2 YNFKEQ. CDR3 in amino acids: CASEPRTGRVETQYF. CDR3 in DNA: TGTGCCAGCGAGCCTAGGACAGGGCGGGTGGAGACCCAGTACTTC.

The V gene is TRBV6-1, the J gene TRBJ1-1; 8 positions match TRBD1. The germline V gene has CDR1 MNHNS and CDR2 SASEGT. Unmatched junction bases numbered 9, after V lost 6 bases and J lost 3 bases. The CDR3 consists of 15 residues. DNA for the CDR3: TGTGCCAGCAGGGGCAACAGGGGGGGGGACACTGAAGCTTTCTTT. This codes for CASRGNRGGDTEAFF.